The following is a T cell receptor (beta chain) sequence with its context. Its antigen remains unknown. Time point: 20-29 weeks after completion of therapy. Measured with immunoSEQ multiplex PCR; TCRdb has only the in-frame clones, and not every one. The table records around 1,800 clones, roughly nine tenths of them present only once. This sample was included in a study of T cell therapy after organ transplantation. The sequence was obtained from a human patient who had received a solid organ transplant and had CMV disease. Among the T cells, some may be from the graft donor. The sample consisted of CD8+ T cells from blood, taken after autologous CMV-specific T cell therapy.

The CDR3 protein is CASSQGGDGYNEQFF. The CDR3 nucleotides read TGCGCCAGCAGCCAAGGGGGGGACGGTTACAATGAGCAGTTCTTC. The chain carries TRBV4-3 and TRBJ2-1, with D possibly TRBD2 on 6 matching bases. Trimming left V 1 base short and J 4 bases short, with 11 bases between. Germline CDR1 and CDR2: LGHNA and YSLEER. The CDR3 has 15 amino acids.